The 30 T cell receptor beta chains below come from one sample, sequenced in a study of blood T cell repertoires in COVID-19 (dated by TCRdb to 2019 to 2021). Receptor libraries were prepared by the immunoSEQ multiplex PCR assay. Entries here come from immuneACCESS through TCRdb and include only in-frame sequences with V and J called. Some clones fail to appear in such tables; in the studies checked, an unresolved V gene covers under half of the shortfall, and the cause of the remainder is unknown. The sample table lists about 30,000 clones, 85% to 90% of them with a count of one. The ten largest make up 62% of the sample. Source material: peripheral blood. Receptors were obtained from a man between 70 and 80 years old with acute or convalescent COVID-19.

This clone showed up just a few times. This sequence joins TRBV6-5 and TRBJ2-7; TRBD2 matches at 8 bases. Germline trimming cut 5 bases from V and 3 bases from J; bases unmatched to any gene: 9. The CDR3 consists of 15 residues. Germline assignment: CDR1 MNHEY and CDR2 SVGAGI. CDR3 in DNA: TGTGCCAGCAGTACCCGGCAGGGACTAGGCTACGAGCAGTACTTC. Its protein is CASSTRQGLGYEQYF.

This clone was detected only once. J is TRBJ1-1 and V is TRBV29-1; no clear D. CDR3 size: 12 residues. V was clipped by 4 bases and J by 2 bases, with 8 bases between them. Germline V gene lookup returns CDR1 SQVTM and CDR2 ANQGSEA. CDR3 nucleotides: TGCAGCGTTGTGCCGAGTAACACTGAAGCTTTCTTT. Translated: CSVVPSNTEAFF.

This CDR3 is CASSRGGSRDSPLHF. The CDR3 coding sequence is TGTGCCAGCAGCCGGGGGGGAAGTAGGGACTCACCCCTCCACTTT. The rearrangement joins TRBV5-4 to TRBJ1-6, with D possibly matching TRBD1 (5 bases). The CDR3 spans 15 residues. Germline V lookup: CDR1 SGHNT, CDR2 YYREEE (reference sequence). The V end lost 4 bases, the J end lost 10 bases, and 18 bases lay between the germline ends.

This sequence joins TRBV4-2 and TRBJ1-2, with unresolved D. Germline V lookup: CDR1 LGHNA, CDR2 YNFKEQ. The CDR3 length is 15 residues. Trimming left V 4 bases short and J 6 bases short, with 18 bases between. DNA of the CDR3: TGTGCCAGCAGCCGACCTAGCCCCTCGACGGATGGCTACACCTTC. This codes for CASSRPSPSTDGYTF.

The V and J genes are TRBV5-1 and TRBJ1-4; 7 bases match TRBD1. Trimming cost V 4 bases and J 8 bases; bases outside gene matches: 14. CDR1 SGHRS and CDR2 YFSETQ come from the germline V gene. The CDR3 loop spans 16 amino acids. Here the CDR3 DNA reads TGCGCCAGCAGCCAAGGACAGGATCGGTTCCAAGAAAAACTGTTTTTT. Translation gives CASSQGQDRFQEKLFF.

The rearrangement links TRBV6-2 or TRBV6-3 to TRBJ2-7, with 10 bases that match TRBD2. This CDR3 contains 15 residues. V gave up 5 bases and J gave up 2 bases; unmatched junction bases: 6. Germline loops: CDR1 MNHEY, CDR2 SVGEGT. CDR3 region: CASSIRLAGAYEQYF. The CDR3 nucleotides are TGTGCCAGCAGTATCCGACTAGCGGGCGCCTACGAGCAGTACTTC.

The chain is built from TRBV6-2 or TRBV6-3 and TRBJ2-1, with 7 bases matching TRBD2. Germline lookup yields CDR1 MNHEY and CDR2 SVGEGT. Trimming removed 0 bases from V and 1 base from J; junction bases left unmatched: 6. This CDR3 region has 17 residues. The CDR3 coding sequence is TGTGCCAGCAGTTACTCGAATGGCGGGAGATCCTACAATGAGCAGTTCTTC. Amino acids: CASSYSNGGRSYNEQFF.

CDR3: CAWTGGLYGYTF. CDR3 in DNA: TGTGCCTGGACAGGGGGTCTCTATGGCTACACCTTC. The J gene is TRBJ1-2, the V gene TRBV30; the match to TRBD1 covers 7 bases. From germline, CDR1 is GTSNPN and CDR2 SVGIG (reference sequence). The ends lost 4 bases at V and 4 bases at J; junction bases unmatched: 3. This CDR3 is 12 amino acids long. The whole variable domain, remainder taken from reference TRBV30 and TRBJ1-2, is SQTIHQWPATLVQPVGSPLSLECTVEGTSNPNLYWYRQAAGRGLQLLFYSVGIGQISSEVPQNLSASRPQDRQFILSSKKLLLSDSGFYLCAWTGGLYGYTFGSGTRLTVV.

In its sample, this clone was seen many times. This sequence joins TRBV5-4 and TRBJ1-6, with D unclear. V was shortened by 7 bases and J by 5 bases, with 10 bases between the two germline ends. This CDR3 has 13 residues. The germline gives CDR1 SGHNT, CDR2 YYREEE (reference sequence). In DNA, the CDR3 is TGTGCCAGCGGGCGGGATAATAATTCACCCCTCCACTTT. This translates into CASGRDNNSPLHF.

The rearrangement links TRBV6-2 or TRBV6-3 to TRBJ1-1; D is unresolved. Germline V lookup: CDR1 MNHEY, CDR2 SVGEGT. The CDR3 has 16 amino acids. V was clipped by 0 bases and J by 1 base, with 12 bases between them. The CDR3 DNA reads as TGTGCCAGCAGTTACTCGGCAGGTAAAGGGAACACTGAAGCTTTCTTT. This translates into CASSYSAGKGNTEAFF.

The V call is TRBV6-5, the J call TRBJ2-5; the match to TRBD2 covers 7 bases. This CDR3 has 15 residues. CDR1 MNHEY and CDR2 SVGAGI come from the germline V gene. Trimming cost V 5 bases and J 4 bases; bases outside gene matches: 10. The CDR3 DNA reads TGTGCCAGCAGTCCGAGGGCCACGGGGGGAGAGACCCAGTACTTC. It codes for CASSPRATGGETQYF.

This clone was seen only once. The chain is built from TRBV13 and TRBJ2-2, with TRBD1 identical over 9 bases. The germline V gene has CDR1 PRHDT and CDR2 FYEKMQ (reference sequence). The CDR3 covers 15 residues. Unmatched junction bases numbered 12, after V lost 5 bases and J lost 11 bases. CDR3 loop: CASSLKGGTGRELFF. The CDR3 DNA reads TGTGCCAGCAGCCTTAAGGGCGGGACAGGGAGAGAGCTGTTTTTT.

The rearrangement uses TRBV13 and TRBJ2-1, with 11 bases lining up with TRBD2. This CDR3 has 16 amino acids. CDR1 is PRHDT, CDR2 FYEKMQ, per germline (reference sequence). Trimming at V came to 2 bases and at J to 8 bases, leaving 8 bases not matched to a gene. The CDR3 nucleotides are TGTGCCAGCAGCTTATATACTAGCGGGAGTAGGGATGAGCAGTTCTTC. Translation gives CASSLYTSGSRDEQFF. Using reference TRBV13 and TRBJ2-1 for the parts outside the CDR3, the full variable domain is AAGVIQSPRHLIKEKRETATLKCYPIPRHDTVYWYQQGPGQDPQFLISFYEKMQSDKGSIPDRFSAQQFSDYHSELNMSSLELGDSALYFCASSLYTSGSRDEQFFGPGTRLTVL.

The rearrangement links TRBV15 to TRBJ1-5, with a weak D call TRBD1 (6 bases). CDR3 length equals 17 residues. Germline V CDR1 and CDR2: LNHNV, YYDKDF (reference sequence). The V end was cut by 0 bases, the J end by 4 bases, with 16 bases between. CDR3 residues: CATSRDLGGAGNQPQHF. The CDR3 DNA reads as TGTGCCACCAGCAGAGATTTAGGGGGGGCCGGTAATCAGCCCCAGCATTTT.

The chain couples TRBV3-1 (or the pseudogene TRBV3-2) to TRBJ2-2; 12 positions match TRBD2. This CDR3 has 18 residues. Per germline, CDR1 LGHDT and CDR2 YNNKEL (reference sequence). Trimming took 2 bases from V and 7 from J; bases not matched to a gene: 11. The CDR3 spells CASSQPLAGGPLGGELFF. DNA of the CDR3: TGTGCCAGCAGCCAACCTCTAGCGGGGGGGCCTCTCGGCGGGGAGCTGTTTTTT.

The chain links TRBV4-1 to TRBJ1-1; 7 nucleotides agree with TRBD1. The germline V gene encodes CDR1 MGHRA and CDR2 YSYEKL. The CDR3 runs to 14 residues. The junction had 5 bases not matched to a gene; V was cut back by 3 bases and J by 4 bases. The CDR3 reads CASSHPRGLTEAFF. The DNA of the CDR3 is TGCGCCAGCAGCCACCCTAGGGGGCTCACTGAAGCTTTCTTT.

The chain is built from TRBV30 and TRBJ1-2; 8 bases agree with TRBD1. Trimming cost V 2 bases and J 4 bases; bases outside gene matches: 15. From germline, CDR1 is GTSNPN and CDR2 SVGIG (reference sequence). The CDR3 totals 17 residues. In DNA form, the CDR3 reads TGTGCCTGGAGTCTGGCTGCATTCTCGGACAGGGCCTATGGCTACACCTTC. Amino acids: CAWSLAAFSDRAYGYTF.

The chain joins TRBV28 to TRBJ2-3; tentatively, D is TRBD2 (5 bases). Trimming left V 7 bases short and J 0 bases short, with 14 bases between. The germline CDR1 and CDR2 sequences are MDHEN and SYDVKM. The CDR3 is made up of 15 amino acids. The CDR3 sequence: CASTPFGVSTDTQYF. CDR3 sequence (DNA): TGTGCCAGCACCCCCTTCGGGGTTAGCACAGATACGCAGTATTTT.

The chain has TRBV5-6 and TRBJ1-2, with no clear D. Trimming removed 4 bases at V and 1 base at J, with 11 bases between. The CDR3 runs to 14 residues. CDR1 and CDR2 from the germline V gene are SGHDT and YYEEEE. The CDR3 nucleotides are TGTGCCAGCAGCCTTGGGCATCTTAACTATGGCTACACCTTC. Translation: CASSLGHLNYGYTF.

V and J are TRBV5-1 and TRBJ1-2; D not resolved. Trimming left V 0 bases short and J 4 bases short, with 10 bases between. Germline V gene sequence: CDR1 SGHRS, CDR2 YFSETQ. The CDR3 is 14 residues long. This CDR3 is CASSLGGGSYGYTF. CDR3 bases: TGCGCCAGCAGCTTGGGAGGAGGTAGCTATGGCTACACCTTC.

The rearrangement joins TRBV20-1 to TRBJ1-1; D not certain. CDR1 and CDR2 from the germline V gene are DFQATT and SNEGSKA (reference sequence). CDR3 size: 14 residues. The ends were cut back, 3 bases at V and 0 bases at J, with 11 bases in the middle. The CDR3 spells CSASPAQLNTEAFF. The CDR3 DNA reads TGCAGTGCTAGTCCTGCACAGCTGAACACTGAAGCTTTCTTT.

This chain connects TRBV11-2 to TRBJ2-3; D is possibly TRBD2 (7 bases). With 0 bases removed from V and 4 bases from J, the gap between germline ends came to 17 bases. CDR3 length: 17 amino acids. Germline-derived CDR1 and CDR2 are SGHAT and FQNNGV. This CDR3 reads CASSLDPTGGLADTQYF. CDR3 sequence (DNA): TGTGCCAGCAGCTTAGACCCCACGGGGGGCCTCGCAGATACGCAGTATTTT.

V is TRBV7-2 and J is TRBJ2-1; D gene uncertain. This CDR3 comprises 14 residues. The V and J ends lost 3 bases and 0 bases respectively, with 6 bases between them. Germline V gene sequence: CDR1 SGHTA, CDR2 FQGNSA. The CDR3 nucleotides read TGTGCCAGCAGCTTCTACCCCTCCTACAATGAGCAGTTCTTC. Translation: CASSFYPSYNEQFF.

Details on this clone: Other DNA sequences in the same sample also yield this CDR3. This chain connects TRBV30 to TRBJ1-1; D remains unclear. The germline V gene encodes CDR1 GTSNPN and CDR2 SVGIG (reference sequence). CDR3 length equals 13 residues. The V and J ends lost 0 bases and 0 bases respectively, with 5 bases between them. The CDR3, as DNA: TGTGCCTGGAGTGTACAAGTGAACACTGAAGCTTTCTTT. It codes for CAWSVQVNTEAFF. Full variable domain (missing parts from reference TRBV30 and TRBJ1-1): SQTIHQWPATLVQPVGSPLSLECTVEGTSNPNLYWYRQAAGRGLQLLFYSVGIGQISSEVPQNLSASRPQDRQFILSSKKLLLSDSGFYLCAWSVQVNTEAFFGQGTRLTVV.

Written as DNA, the CDR3 is TGTGCCAGTAGTATTGGCCCGTTCAGCGAGCAGTACTTC. Encoded protein: CASSIGPFSEQYF. The chain joins TRBV19 to TRBJ2-7; D is undetermined. Germline CDR1 LNHDA, CDR2 SQIVND (reference sequence). The CDR3 has 13 residues. The V end was cut by 3 bases, the J end by 6 bases, with 12 bases between.

The CDR3 spells CASSQASGGFTGELFF. The CDR3 region has the DNA TGCGCCAGCAGCCAAGCTAGCGGGGGATTCACCGGGGAGCTGTTTTTT. The rearrangement uses TRBV4-3 and TRBJ2-2, with TRBD2 identical over 10 bases. V lost 1 base, J lost 4 bases, and 3 bases stayed unmatched. CDR3 length: 16 amino acids. The germline V gene has CDR1 LGHNA and CDR2 YSLEER.

The J gene is TRBJ1-2, the V gene TRBV4-3; D possibly corresponds to TRBD1 (5 bases). Trimming pared 4 bases from V and 7 bases from J, leaving 16 bases between. Germline V gene lookup returns CDR1 LGHNA and CDR2 YSLEER. The CDR3 length is 14 residues. DNA of the CDR3: TGCGCCAGCAGCCGCCGCGGGGCGGGTTCTGGCTACACCTTC. Encoded protein: CASSRRGAGSGYTF.

This chain connects TRBV20-1 to TRBJ1-5; TRBD1 might be the D (6 bases). With 3 bases removed from V and 6 bases from J, the gap between germline ends came to 15 bases. The CDR3 covers 14 residues. Germline V gene sequence: CDR1 DFQATT, CDR2 SNEGSKA (reference sequence). The CDR3 nucleotides are TGCAGTGCTAGTCGGCCAGGGGCGGTTCAGCCCCAGCATTTT. This gives the protein CSASRPGAVQPQHF.

V and J are TRBV7-7 and TRBJ2-2; D may be TRBD1 (5 bases). This CDR3 contains 16 residues. Germline loops: CDR1 SSHAT, CDR2 FNYEAQ (reference sequence). V lost 3 bases, J lost 1 base, and 12 bases lay in between. CDR3 nucleotides: TGTGCCAGCAGCTTGACAGCCGCCTTGAACACCGGGGAGCTGTTTTTT. It encodes CASSLTAALNTGELFF.

With respect to this clone: One end of the junction is discordant with germline, which a read error may explain. The CDR3 reads CASSLRTSGGTNF. The CDR3 DNA follows: TGTGCCAGCAGCCTCCGGACTAGCGGGGGGACCAACTTC. The chain carries TRBV11-2 and TRBJ2-7, with 14 bases fitting TRBD2. The germline CDR1 and CDR2 sequences are SGHAT and FQNNGV. CDR3 length: 13 residues.